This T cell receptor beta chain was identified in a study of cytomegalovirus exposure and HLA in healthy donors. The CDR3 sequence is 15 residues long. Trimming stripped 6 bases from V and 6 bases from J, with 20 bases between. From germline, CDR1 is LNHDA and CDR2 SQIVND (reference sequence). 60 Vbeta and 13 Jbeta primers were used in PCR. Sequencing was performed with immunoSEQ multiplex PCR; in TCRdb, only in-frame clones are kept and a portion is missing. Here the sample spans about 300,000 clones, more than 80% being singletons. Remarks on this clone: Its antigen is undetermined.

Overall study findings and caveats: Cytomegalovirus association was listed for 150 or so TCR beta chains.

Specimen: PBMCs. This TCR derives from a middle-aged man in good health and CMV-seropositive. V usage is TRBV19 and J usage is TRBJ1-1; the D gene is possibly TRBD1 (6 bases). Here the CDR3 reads CASRMVGGRLSEAFF. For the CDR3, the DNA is TGTGCCAGTAGGATGGTTGGGGGCCGGTTGTCTGAAGCTTTCTTT.